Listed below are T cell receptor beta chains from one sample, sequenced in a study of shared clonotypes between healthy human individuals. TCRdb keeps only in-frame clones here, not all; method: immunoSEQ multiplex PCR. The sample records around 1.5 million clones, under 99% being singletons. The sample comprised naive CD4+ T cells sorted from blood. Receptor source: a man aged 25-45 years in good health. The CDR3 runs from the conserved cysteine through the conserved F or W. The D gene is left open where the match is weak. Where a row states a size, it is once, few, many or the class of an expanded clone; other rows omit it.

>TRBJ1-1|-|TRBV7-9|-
TGTGCCAGCACCCTGGGACGAACAACTCGGGACACTGAAGCTTTCTTT
CASTLGRTTRDTEAFF
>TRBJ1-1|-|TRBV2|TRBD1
TGTGCCAGCAGTGGGGACAGGGGGAGGACTGAAGCTTTCTTT
CASSGDRGRTEAFF
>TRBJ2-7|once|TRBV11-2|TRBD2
TGTGCCAGCGCGAAGGGACTAGTCTACGAGCAGTACTTC
CASAKGLVYEQYF
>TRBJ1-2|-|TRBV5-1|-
TGCGCCAGCAGCTTCTCCTCAGGTCAGGGGAATAACTATGGCTACACCTTC
CASSFSSGQGNNYGYTF
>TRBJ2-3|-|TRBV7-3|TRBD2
TGTGCCAGCAGCTTAACGAAGCCCGGGACTAGCGGGATGGTCATAGATACGCAGTATTTT
CASSLTKPGTSGMVIDTQYF
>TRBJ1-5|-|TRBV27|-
TGTGCCAGCAGTCCCCGGGACAAAAATCAGCCCCAGCATTTT
CASSPRDKNQPQHF
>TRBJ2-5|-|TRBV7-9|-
TGTGCCAGCAGCTCCGGTACGGGGGCCAAAGAGACCCAGTACTTC
CASSSGTGAKETQYF
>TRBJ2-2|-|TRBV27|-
TGTGCCAGCAGTTTGTCCGGGGGGCCGAACACCGGGGAGCTGTTTTTT
CASSLSGGPNTGELFF
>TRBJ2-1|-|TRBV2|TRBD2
TGTGCCAGCAGAGACACTAGCGGGAGAAGCAATGAGCAGTTCTTC
CASRDTSGRSNEQFF
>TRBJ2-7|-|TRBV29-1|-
TGCAGCGTTGAAGCGCAGGGAGGCGACGAGCAGTACTTC
CSVEAQGGDEQYF
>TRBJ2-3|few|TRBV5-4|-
TGTGCCAGCAGCTTGGATGGAGCACAGTCCACTAGCACAGATACGCAGTATTTT
CASSLDGAQSTSTDTQYF
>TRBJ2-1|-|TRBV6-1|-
TGTGCCAGCAGTGTTATGACTGACCCCTACAATGAGCAGTTCTTC
CASSVMTDPYNEQFF
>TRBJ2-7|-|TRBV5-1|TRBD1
TGCGCCAGCGGACCTTGGGACAGGGGGGGCTACGAGCAGTACTTC
CASGPWDRGGYEQYF
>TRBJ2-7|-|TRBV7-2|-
TGTGCCAGCAGCAAGGACTCCACCTGGGGCGAGCAGTACTTC
CASSKDSTWGEQYF
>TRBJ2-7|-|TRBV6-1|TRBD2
TGTGCCAGCATTTTGTCGGGAGGGCCCCACGAGCAGTACTTC
CASILSGGPHEQYF
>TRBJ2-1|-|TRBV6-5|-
TGTGCCAGCAGGGAGGGAGGAGGCAATGAGCAGTTCTTC
CASREGGGNEQFF
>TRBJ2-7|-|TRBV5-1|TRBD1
TGCGCCAGCAGCGGGGGACAGGGGTCCTCCTACGAGCAGTACTTC
CASSGGQGSSYEQYF
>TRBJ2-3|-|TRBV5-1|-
TGCGCCAGCAGCCCGGGACGGGGCCCCAGCACAGATACGCAGTATTTT
CASSPGRGPSTDTQYF
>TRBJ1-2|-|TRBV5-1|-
TGCGCCAGCAGCTTGGGCGGCAGTAACTATGGCTACACCTTC
CASSLGGSNYGYTF
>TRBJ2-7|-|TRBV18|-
TGTGCCAGCTCACCAGTAGTCCCCAGTCCCGAGCAGTACTTC
CASSPVVPSPEQYF
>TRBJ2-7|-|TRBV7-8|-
TGTGCCAGCACCTCATCGGGGGTCTCCTACGAGCAGTACTTC
CASTSSGVSYEQYF
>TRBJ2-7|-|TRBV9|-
TGTGCCAGCAGCGCAGAACCGGACATGTCCTACGAGCAGTACTTC
CASSAEPDMSYEQYF
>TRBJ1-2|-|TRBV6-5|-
TGTGCCAGCAGTTACACAGCGACGTATGGCTACACCTTC
CASSYTATYGYTF
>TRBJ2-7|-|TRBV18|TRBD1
TGTGCCAGCTCACCAAGGACGGGACAGCAATACGAGCAGTACTTC
CASSPRTGQQYEQYF
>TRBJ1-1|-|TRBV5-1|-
TGCGCCAGCAGCTTGGTAGCAGAGGCGGATGTTAACACTGAAGCTTTCTTT
CASSLVAEADVNTEAFF
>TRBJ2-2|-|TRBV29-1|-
TGCAGCGCCGGATGGACCGGGGAGCTGTTTTTT
CSAGWTGELFF
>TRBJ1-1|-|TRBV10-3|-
TGTGCCATCAGTCAGGACGAAGTAGGCACTGAAGCTTTCTTT
CAISQDEVGTEAFF